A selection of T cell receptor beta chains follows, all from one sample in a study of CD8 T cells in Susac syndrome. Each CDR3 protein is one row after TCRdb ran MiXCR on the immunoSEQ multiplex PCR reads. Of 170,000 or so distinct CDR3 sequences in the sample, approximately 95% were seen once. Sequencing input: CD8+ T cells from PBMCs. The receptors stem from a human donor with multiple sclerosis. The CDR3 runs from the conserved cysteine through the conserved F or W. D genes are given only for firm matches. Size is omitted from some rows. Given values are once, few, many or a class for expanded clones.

CDR3aa: CASSERGLAGGYEQYF
CDR3nt: TGTGCCAGCTCAGAACGGGGACTAGCGGGGGGATACGAGCAGTACTTC
j_gene: TRBJ2-7
abundance: -
v_gene: TRBV28
d_gene: TRBD2

CDR3aa: CSASRLYGYTF
CDR3nt: TGCAGTGCTAGCAGGCTCTATGGCTACACCTTC
j_gene: TRBJ1-2
abundance: -
v_gene: TRBV20-1
d_gene: -

CDR3aa: CASSLSRGPSYEQYF
CDR3nt: TGCGCCAGCAGCTTGTCTCGGGGACCCTCCTACGAGCAGTACTTC
j_gene: TRBJ2-7
abundance: -
v_gene: TRBV5-1
d_gene: -

CDR3aa: CASSLGVTTVSYEQYF
CDR3nt: TGTGCCAGCAGTTTAGGCGTCACCACCGTGTCCTACGAGCAGTACTTC
j_gene: TRBJ2-7
abundance: -
v_gene: TRBV28
d_gene: -

CDR3aa: CSAKTGNKNIQYF
CDR3nt: TGCAGTGCTAAGACAGGGAATAAAAACATTCAGTACTTC
j_gene: TRBJ2-4
abundance: -
v_gene: TRBV20-1
d_gene: TRBD1

CDR3aa: CASSKAGELFF
CDR3nt: TGTGCCAGCAGCAAAGCCGGGGAGCTGTTTTTT
j_gene: TRBJ2-2
abundance: -
v_gene: TRBV9
d_gene: -

CDR3aa: CASSIAGEGDEQFF
CDR3nt: TGTGCCAGCAGCATCGCGGGGGAGGGTGATGAGCAGTTCTTC
j_gene: TRBJ2-1
abundance: once
v_gene: TRBV7-6
d_gene: TRBD2

CDR3aa: CAISPTSGSMGEQFF
CDR3nt: TGTGCCATCAGTCCAACTAGCGGGAGTATGGGTGAGCAGTTCTTC
j_gene: TRBJ2-1
abundance: -
v_gene: TRBV10-3
d_gene: TRBD2

CDR3aa: CASSLVQGAPSGYTF
CDR3nt: TGTGCCAGCAGTTTAGTACAGGGGGCGCCCAGTGGCTACACCTTC
j_gene: TRBJ1-2
abundance: -
v_gene: TRBV27
d_gene: TRBD1

CDR3aa: CASSFGLSGTEAFF
CDR3nt: TGTGCCAGCAGCTTCGGTCTGTCGGGCACTGAAGCTTTCTTT
j_gene: TRBJ1-1
abundance: -
v_gene: TRBV13
d_gene: -

CDR3aa: CAWTAGARHYNEQFF
CDR3nt: TGTGCCTGGACCGCCGGGGCCCGTCACTACAATGAGCAGTTCTTC
j_gene: TRBJ2-1
abundance: -
v_gene: TRBV30
d_gene: -

CDR3aa: CSVAGRFFEGNTIYF
CDR3nt: TGCAGTGTAGCGGGCCGGTTTTTTGAGGGAAACACCATATATTTT
j_gene: TRBJ1-3
abundance: -
v_gene: TRBV20-1
d_gene: -

CDR3aa: CASRAMYTGELFF
CDR3nt: TGTGCCAGCAGGGCTATGTACACCGGGGAGCTGTTTTTT
j_gene: TRBJ2-2
abundance: -
v_gene: TRBV9
d_gene: -

CDR3aa: CSVAGPLPGGGYTF
CDR3nt: TGCAGCGTTGCAGGGCCCTTACCCGGCGGTGGCTACACCTTC
j_gene: TRBJ1-2
abundance: once
v_gene: TRBV29-1
d_gene: -

CDR3aa: CASSHIFRDYLNEQFF
CDR3nt: TGCGCCAGCAGCCATATCTTCCGGGACTACTTAAATGAGCAGTTCTTC
j_gene: TRBJ2-1
abundance: once
v_gene: TRBV4-1
d_gene: TRBD2

CDR3aa: CATSRARAYEQYF
CDR3nt: TGTGCCACCAGCAGAGCCCGGGCGTACGAGCAGTACTTC
j_gene: TRBJ2-7
abundance: -
v_gene: TRBV15
d_gene: -

CDR3aa: CSVEDLPDRAGTQYF
CDR3nt: TGCAGCGTTGAAGATCTACCCGACAGGGCGGGTACGCAGTATTTT
j_gene: TRBJ2-3
abundance: -
v_gene: TRBV29-1
d_gene: TRBD1

CDR3aa: CASSREGLYNEQFF
CDR3nt: TGTGCCAGCAGCCGAGAGGGCTTATACAATGAGCAGTTCTTC
j_gene: TRBJ2-1
abundance: -
v_gene: TRBV5-4
d_gene: -

CDR3aa: CASSRGTSGDLPYTDTQYF
CDR3nt: TGTGCCAGCAGCCGTGGGACTAGCGGGGACCTACCTTACACAGATACGCAGTATTTT
j_gene: TRBJ2-3
abundance: -
v_gene: TRBV3-1
d_gene: TRBD2

CDR3aa: CASSFPGAYEQYF
CDR3nt: TGTGCCAGCAGTTTTCCCGGGGCCTACGAGCAGTACTTC
j_gene: TRBJ2-7
abundance: -
v_gene: TRBV27
d_gene: -

CDR3aa: CASSPTGVVVEKLFF
CDR3nt: TGTGCCAGCAGCCCAACGGGGGTTGTAGTCGAAAAACTGTTTTTT
j_gene: TRBJ1-4
abundance: once
v_gene: TRBV9
d_gene: -

CDR3aa: CASSPRLAGAGEQFF
CDR3nt: TGTGCCAGCAGCCCTCGACTAGCGGGAGCTGGTGAGCAGTTCTTC
j_gene: TRBJ2-1
abundance: -
v_gene: TRBV13
d_gene: TRBD2

CDR3aa: CASSSLDMGNYGYTF
CDR3nt: TGTGCCAGCAGTTCCCTAGACATGGGGAACTATGGCTACACCTTC
j_gene: TRBJ1-2
abundance: -
v_gene: TRBV12-3/TRBV12-4
d_gene: -

CDR3aa: CASSLEASGLETQYF
CDR3nt: TGTGCCAGCAGCTTAGAAGCGTCAGGGCTCGAGACCCAGTACTTC
j_gene: TRBJ2-5
abundance: -
v_gene: TRBV7-9
d_gene: -

CDR3aa: CAIKTGLAYEQYF
CDR3nt: TGTGCCATAAAAACCGGACTAGCTTACGAGCAGTACTTC
j_gene: TRBJ2-7
abundance: -
v_gene: TRBV2
d_gene: TRBD2

CDR3aa: CSADSVSGSSYNEQFF
CDR3nt: TGCAGCGCCGATTCGGTTAGCGGGAGCTCCTACAATGAGCAGTTCTTC
j_gene: TRBJ2-1
abundance: -
v_gene: TRBV29-1
d_gene: TRBD2

CDR3aa: CASSAEREQYF
CDR3nt: TGTGCCAGCAGCGCTGAGAGGGAGCAGTACTTC
j_gene: TRBJ2-7
abundance: -
v_gene: TRBV7-9
d_gene: -

CDR3aa: CASSLRSYEAFF
CDR3nt: TGTGCCAGCAGCTTAAGGAGTTATGAAGCTTTCTTT
j_gene: TRBJ1-1
abundance: -
v_gene: TRBV7-9
d_gene: -

CDR3aa: CASSPLGSHQPQHF
CDR3nt: TGTGCCAGCTCACCACTCGGGTCCCATCAGCCCCAGCATTTT
j_gene: TRBJ1-5
abundance: -
v_gene: TRBV18
d_gene: -

CDR3aa: CASSPSPGGEQYF
CDR3nt: TGTGCCAGCAGCCCGTCCCCCGGGGGCGAGCAGTACTTC
j_gene: TRBJ2-7
abundance: -
v_gene: TRBV7-9
d_gene: -

CDR3aa: CSGTSGQNYEQYF
CDR3nt: TGCAGCGGAACTTCGGGACAGAACTACGAGCAGTACTTC
j_gene: TRBJ2-7
abundance: -
v_gene: TRBV29-1
d_gene: TRBD1

CDR3aa: CSSQDPHNALSPLHF
CDR3nt: TGCAGTTCCCAGGACCCTCATAACGCCTTATCACCCCTCCACTTT
j_gene: TRBJ1-6
abundance: -
v_gene: TRBV20-1
d_gene: -

CDR3aa: CSGTGGGGTQYF
CDR3nt: TGCAGCGGAACAGGGGGCGGCGGGACCCAGTACTTC
j_gene: TRBJ2-5
abundance: -
v_gene: TRBV29-1
d_gene: TRBD1

CDR3aa: CSARDMGMGGYTF
CDR3nt: TGCAGTGCTAGAGATATGGGAATGGGAGGCTACACCTTC
j_gene: TRBJ1-2
abundance: -
v_gene: TRBV20-1
d_gene: -

CDR3aa: CASSVERNTGELFF
CDR3nt: TGTGCCAGCAGCGTAGAAAGAAACACCGGGGAGCTGTTTTTT
j_gene: TRBJ2-2
abundance: -
v_gene: TRBV9
d_gene: -

CDR3aa: CASSDTGLAITDTQYF
CDR3nt: TGTGCCAGCAGCGATACCGGACTAGCGATTACAGATACGCAGTATTTT
j_gene: TRBJ2-3
abundance: -
v_gene: TRBV5-4
d_gene: TRBD2

CDR3aa: CASSLAGHNEQFF
CDR3nt: TGTGCCAGCAGCTTAGCGGGTCACAATGAGCAGTTCTTC
j_gene: TRBJ2-1
abundance: -
v_gene: TRBV7-9
d_gene: -

CDR3aa: CSAAEGTSYEQYF
CDR3nt: TGCAGTGCTGCCGAGGGAACGTCCTACGAGCAGTACTTC
j_gene: TRBJ2-7
abundance: -
v_gene: TRBV20-1
d_gene: -

CDR3aa: CASSPAGQNQPQHF
CDR3nt: TGTGCCAGCAGCCCCGCGGGGCAGAATCAGCCCCAGCATTTT
j_gene: TRBJ1-5
abundance: -
v_gene: TRBV9
d_gene: -

CDR3aa: CAWAPTGREQYF
CDR3nt: TGTGCCTGGGCCCCCACAGGGCGGGAGCAGTACTTC
j_gene: TRBJ2-7
abundance: -
v_gene: TRBV30
d_gene: -

CDR3aa: CSARDRGGPGLLNEQFF
CDR3nt: TGCAGTGCTAGAGATCGAGGGGGACCAGGGCTTCTGAATGAGCAGTTCTTC
j_gene: TRBJ2-1
abundance: -
v_gene: TRBV20-1
d_gene: -

CDR3aa: CASSYRGGHTGELFF
CDR3nt: TGTGCCAGCAGCTACAGGGGTGGGCACACCGGGGAGCTGTTTTTT
j_gene: TRBJ2-2
abundance: -
v_gene: TRBV7-8
d_gene: TRBD1

CDR3aa: CASSLPDSFPGELFF
CDR3nt: TGTGCCAGCAGCTTACCCGACAGTTTCCCCGGGGAGCTGTTTTTT
j_gene: TRBJ2-2
abundance: -
v_gene: TRBV5-6
d_gene: -

CDR3aa: CGLNNYGYTF
CDR3nt: TGCGGATTGAATAACTATGGCTACACCTTC
j_gene: TRBJ1-2
abundance: -
v_gene: TRBV20-1
d_gene: -

CDR3aa: CASSVGGRELFF
CDR3nt: TGTGCCAGCAGCGTGGGGGGCCGGGAGCTGTTTTTT
j_gene: TRBJ2-2
abundance: -
v_gene: TRBV27
d_gene: -

CDR3aa: CASSQVFTGNTIYF
CDR3nt: TGCGCCAGCAGCCAAGTCTTCACGGGAAACACCATATATTTT
j_gene: TRBJ1-3
abundance: -
v_gene: TRBV4-1
d_gene: -

CDR3aa: CASSVGGSSGNTIYF
CDR3nt: TGTGCCAGCAGCGTAGGGGGCAGTTCTGGAAACACCATATATTTT
j_gene: TRBJ1-3
abundance: -
v_gene: TRBV9
d_gene: -

CDR3aa: CASSQEGWGPYF
CDR3nt: TGTGCCAGCAGCCAAGAGGGATGGGGCCCGTACTTC
j_gene: TRBJ2-5
abundance: -
v_gene: TRBV3-1
d_gene: -

CDR3aa: CASTRQEYSEETQYF
CDR3nt: TGTGCCAGCACCCGTCAGGAGTACTCGGAAGAGACCCAGTACTTC
j_gene: TRBJ2-5
abundance: -
v_gene: TRBV7-9
d_gene: -

CDR3aa: CASLRGTTSGNTIYF
CDR3nt: TGTGCCAGCTTAAGGGGGACTACCTCTGGAAACACCATATATTTT
j_gene: TRBJ1-3
abundance: -
v_gene: TRBV18
d_gene: -

CDR3aa: CASSRTASAYGYTF
CDR3nt: TGTGCCAGCAGCCGGACAGCCTCCGCCTATGGCTACACCTTC
j_gene: TRBJ1-2
abundance: once
v_gene: TRBV9
d_gene: -

CDR3aa: CASSGGGGQQETQYF
CDR3nt: TGTGCCTCCAGCGGAGGGGGAGGGCAACAAGAGACCCAGTACTTC
j_gene: TRBJ2-5
abundance: -
v_gene: TRBV9
d_gene: -

CDR3aa: CASPRGGTGEAFF
CDR3nt: TGTGCCAGCCCCCGGGGAGGGACAGGTGAAGCTTTCTTT
j_gene: TRBJ1-1
abundance: -
v_gene: TRBV2
d_gene: TRBD1

CDR3aa: CASSSLAGGNEQFF
CDR3nt: TGTGCCAGCAGCTCCTTAGCGGGGGGGAATGAGCAGTTCTTC
j_gene: TRBJ2-1
abundance: -
v_gene: TRBV11-2
d_gene: TRBD2

CDR3aa: CASSLLTGLSYNEQFF
CDR3nt: TGTGCCAGCAGTTTATTGACAGGGTTGTCCTACAATGAGCAGTTCTTC
j_gene: TRBJ2-1
abundance: -
v_gene: TRBV27
d_gene: TRBD1